This T cell receptor beta chain is drawn from a study of low-dose radiotherapy and immunotherapy resistance in tumors. Study information: On an every-two-weeks schedule, patients received intravenous nivolumab 240 mg, along with ipilimumab 1 mg/kg every six weeks. Intravenous cyclophosphamide 200 mg/m2 was given every two weeks, one day before radiation and immunotherapy.

The CDR3 has 13 amino acids. Germline V lookup: CDR1 SGHNT, CDR2 YYREEE (reference sequence). The V and J ends lost 0 bases and 15 bases, in that order; junction bases with no gene match: 9. Primers used for first-strand cDNA, a TRAV- and TRBV-specific set, covered both alpha and beta chains. With a V-primer adapter and a constant-region primer, TCRs were amplified for about 20 PCR cycles. Using its own MiXCR run on the reads, TCRdb lists one record per CDR3 protein. The sample lists about 71,000 distinct CDR3 sequences, around a third occurring once. The time point: before trial treatment. Nivolumab, ipilimumab, aspirin, low-dose cyclophosphamide and low-dose radiotherapy were given to donors.

Source: PBMCs, taken before treatment. This sequence originates from a female donor with ovarian cancer. The genes are TRBV5-4 and TRBJ2-1, with 7 positions matching TRBD1. The CDR3 spells CASSLGDSSTWFF. The DNA of the CDR3 is TGTGCCAGCAGCTTGGGGGACAGTTCTACCTGGTTCTTC.